Below are 27 T cell receptor beta chains sequenced from a single sample in a study of T-cell memory formation after mild COVID-19. Via MiXCR, TCRdb re-called the 5' RACE reads, giving one row per CDR3 protein. Of a few hundred thousand distinct CDR3 sequences listed, approximately 25% are singletons. Sequencing was performed on PBMCs or a T cell subset sorted from them (not recorded which). Every receptor here comes from an adult woman who had mild COVID-19 (a few samples of this study predate the infection). Cell type and time point are not known.

The chain links TRBV12-3 or TRBV12-4 to TRBJ2-3, with 10 bases aligning to TRBD1. V lost 7 bases to trimming and J lost 1 base; unmatched junction nucleotides: 20. The CDR3 extends over 20 amino acids. CDR3 bases: TGTGCCAGCATCCCCGGGACAGGGGCGCCCTTAGGCGAGGGCACAGATACGCAGTATTTT. Its translation is CASIPGTGAPLGEGTDTQYF.

This rearrangement joins TRBV4-2 to TRBJ2-2; D remains ambiguous. The CDR3 sequence is 13 residues long. Germline CDR1 is LGHNA and CDR2 is YNFKEQ. The V end was cut by 3 bases, the J end by 1 base, with 3 bases between. CDR3 nucleotide sequence: TGTGCCAGCAGCCAGGAGAACACCGGGGAGCTGTTTTTT. Its protein product is CASSQENTGELFF.

In this sample, this clonotype turned up many times. Germline is not matched at one junction end, which may reflect a read error. This rearrangement joins TRBV5-1 to TRBJ2-7, with TRBD2 as a possible D gene (5 bases). CDR3 size: 11 residues. In germline, CDR1 is SGHRS, CDR2 YFSETQ. The CDR3: CASSLSGEQYF. The CDR3 nucleotides read TGTGCCAGCAGCTTGTCGGGGGAGCAGTACTTC.

This clonotype has a handful of counts. The chain joins TRBV2 to TRBJ1-2; D is unclear. The CDR3 totals 12 residues. V lost 2 bases to trimming and J lost 0 bases, with 1 base between them. The germline gives CDR1 SNHLY, CDR2 FYNNEI. The CDR3 DNA sequence: TGTGCCAGCAGTGAATCTAACTATGGCTACACCTTC. Translated: CASSESNYGYTF.

This clonotype was detected many times. The chain recombines TRBV20-1 with TRBJ2-5; 7 bases line up with TRBD2. CDR1 DFQATT and CDR2 SNEGSKA come from the germline V gene (reference sequence). V lost 2 bases, J lost 4 bases, and 4 bases stayed unmatched. The CDR3 contains 13 residues. The CDR3 DNA reads as TGCAGTGCTAGAAAGCCGGGGGGAGAGACCCAGTACTTC. Translation gives CSARKPGGETQYF.

The rearrangement joins TRBV19 to TRBJ2-1; D ambiguous. V dropped 3 bases and J dropped 3 bases, with 12 bases sitting between them. This CDR3 spans 15 amino acids. Germline V gene lookup returns CDR1 LNHDA and CDR2 SQIVND (reference sequence). CDR3 loop: CASSIGLTYYNEQFF. The CDR3 DNA is TGTGCCAGTAGTATTGGCCTGACCTACTACAATGAGCAGTTCTTC.

The chain has TRBV20-1 and TRBJ1-1, with a weak D call TRBD1 (5 bases). CDR3 length equals 14 residues. The germline V gene encodes CDR1 DFQATT and CDR2 SNEGSKA (reference sequence). Trimming cost V 0 bases and J 0 bases, with 8 bases left between them. CDR3: CSARDQGMNTEAFF. For the CDR3, the DNA is TGCAGTGCTAGAGATCAGGGAATGAACACTGAAGCTTTCTTT.

In its sample, this clonotype was seen a few times. J is TRBJ2-7 and V is TRBV6-5; TRBD1 agrees at 9 bases. J was trimmed by 2 bases and V by 2 bases; bases with no gene match: 4. Germline CDR1 reads MNHEY; CDR2 reads SVGAGI. CDR3 size: 15 residues. CDR3 loop: CASSYTRTGAYEQYF. The CDR3 DNA sequence: TGTGCCAGCAGTTACACACGGACAGGGGCCTACGAGCAGTACTTC.

This clonotype turned up a few times. The CDR3 region is CASSYGFFNEQFF. DNA for the CDR3: TGTGCCAGCAGTTACGGGTTCTTTAATGAGCAGTTCTTC. The chain couples TRBV6-5 to TRBJ2-1; no reliable D call. The CDR3 spans 13 residues. Per germline, CDR1 MNHEY and CDR2 SVGAGI. The ends were cut back, 2 bases at V and 7 bases at J, with 9 bases in the middle.

V usage is TRBV12-3 or TRBV12-4 and J usage is TRBJ1-2; D unresolved. The CDR3 is 13 residues long. The V gene lost 0 bases and the J gene lost 3 bases, with 5 bases spanning the gap. CDR3 sequence reads: CASSLAAYYGYTF. In DNA, the CDR3 is TGTGCCAGCAGTTTAGCGGCCTACTATGGCTACACCTTC.

This chain uses TRBV29-1 with TRBJ1-1, with unresolved D. V lost 5 bases to trimming and J lost 0 bases, with 13 bases between them. This CDR3 region has 14 residues. Per the germline V gene, CDR1 is SQVTM and CDR2 is ANQGSEA. The CDR3 spells CSVPEPLLNTEAFF. Written as DNA, the CDR3 is TGCAGCGTTCCAGAACCCCTCTTGAACACTGAAGCTTTCTTT. The full variable domain, rest sourced from reference TRBV29-1 and TRBJ1-1, is SAVISQKPSRDICQRGTSLTIQCQVDSQVTMMFWYRQQPGQSLTLIATANQGSEATYESGFVIDKFPISRPNLTFSTLTVSNMSPEDSSIYLCSVPEPLLNTEAFFGQGTRLTVV.

This clonotype turned up a few times. The rearrangement uses TRBV7-9 and TRBJ2-1; 11 bases agree with TRBD2. CDR1 is SEHNR, CDR2 FQNEAQ, per germline (reference sequence). Trimming removed 6 bases from V and 0 bases from J; junction bases left unmatched: 16. CDR3 length equals 20 residues. CDR3 in amino acids: CASSSPGLAGGPSSYNEQFF. In DNA form, the CDR3 reads TGTGCCAGCAGTTCCCCCGGGCTAGCGGGGGGTCCGAGCTCCTACAATGAGCAGTTCTTC.

The chain employs TRBV18 and TRBJ2-1, with 7 bases aligning to TRBD2. CDR1 is KGHSH, CDR2 LQKENI, per germline. Unmatched junction bases numbered 6, after V lost 7 bases and J lost 0 bases. The CDR3 has 15 amino acids. The CDR3 reads CASFLGGSSYNEQFF. CDR3 nucleotides: TGTGCCAGCTTTTTGGGCGGGAGCTCCTACAATGAGCAGTTCTTC.

The genes are TRBV29-1 and TRBJ2-5, with D unclear. This CDR3 region has 11 residues. The V gene lost 5 bases and the J gene lost 14 bases, with 18 bases spanning the gap. From germline, CDR1 is SQVTM and CDR2 ANQGSEA. This chain's CDR3 is CSVLGGSDFYF. In DNA form, the CDR3 reads TGCAGCGTTTTGGGTGGGTCTGACTTCTACTTC.

The chain carries TRBV3-1 and TRBJ2-3, with 15 bases fitting TRBD2. V shed 0 bases and J 6 bases; nucleotides not matched to a gene: 4. The CDR3 is made up of 17 amino acids. The germline CDR1 and CDR2 sequences are LGHDT and YNNKEL (reference sequence). This CDR3 is CASSQERGTSGRDTQYF. As DNA, the CDR3 is TGTGCCAGCAGCCAAGAGCGCGGGACTAGCGGGAGGGATACGCAGTATTTT.

This chain links TRBV5-1 with TRBJ2-3, with D unclear. CDR3 size: 15 residues. Germline loops: CDR1 SGHRS, CDR2 YFSETQ. V gave up 2 bases and J gave up 2 bases, with 12 bases separating them. CDR3 amino acids: CASSFEGFITDTQYF. The CDR3 DNA reads as TGCGCCAGCAGCTTTGAAGGCTTTATCACAGATACGCAGTATTTT.

This clonotype was seen more than once but under ten times. This chain joins TRBV13 and TRBJ2-3; TRBD1 is a possible D gene (6 bases). The germline gives CDR1 PRHDT, CDR2 FYEKMQ (reference sequence). This CDR3 is built from 14 residues. With 2 bases removed from V and 6 bases from J, the gap between germline ends came to 12 bases. This CDR3 reads CASSLRWTDDTQYF. Written as DNA, the CDR3 is TGTGCCAGCAGCTTAAGATGGACAGATGATACGCAGTATTTT.

The table lists this clonotype with a few counts. The CDR3 DNA is TGTGCCAGCAGCTCCGGACTAGCGGGAGTCCGGAACATTCAGTACTTC. Translation gives CASSSGLAGVRNIQYF. The chain couples TRBV7-2 to TRBJ2-4; TRBD2 matches 13 bases. With 4 bases clipped from V and 7 bases from J, the junction kept 7 bases outside the gene matches. The CDR3 length is 16 residues. CDR1 is SGHTA, CDR2 FQGNSA, per germline.

The chain links TRBV5-1 to TRBJ1-1; no clear D. Germline loops: CDR1 SGHRS, CDR2 YFSETQ. The CDR3 totals 14 residues. Trimming pared 0 bases from V and 2 bases from J, leaving 8 bases between. The CDR3: CASSLGRLNTEAFF. CDR3 coding DNA: TGCGCCAGCAGCTTGGGCAGGCTTAACACTGAAGCTTTCTTT.

This clonotype was detected only a few times. This chain connects TRBV4-1 to TRBJ2-3; 13 bases align to TRBD2. The CDR3 is made up of 18 amino acids. J was trimmed by 5 bases and V by 4 bases; bases with no gene match: 12. Germline V lookup: CDR1 MGHRA, CDR2 YSYEKL. CDR3: CASSRGKLAGGLEDTQYF. The CDR3 coding sequence is TGCGCCAGCAGCCGCGGTAAACTAGCGGGGGGGCTAGAAGATACGCAGTATTTT.

The V and J genes are TRBV12-3 or TRBV12-4 and TRBJ2-5; TRBD2 matches at 10 bases. V trimming: 2 bases; J trimming: 4 bases; junction bases outside the gene matches: 7. The CDR3 has 16 amino acids. The CDR3 sequence is CASSLPQREGLETQYF. CDR3 sequence (DNA): TGTGCCAGCAGTTTACCCCAGCGGGAGGGCTTAGAGACCCAGTACTTC.

Only a few counts were recorded for this clonotype. The chain joins TRBV11-3 to TRBJ2-3; possibly TRBD1 for D (5 bases). The V end lost 1 base, the J end lost 2 bases, and 10 bases lay between the germline ends. The germline V gene has CDR1 SGHNT and CDR2 YENEEA. The CDR3 runs 15 residues. CDR3 DNA sequence: TGTGCCAGCAGCTTAGCGGCAGGGCCCACAGATACGCAGTATTTT. Amino acid sequence: CASSLAAGPTDTQYF.

The J gene is TRBJ2-3, the V gene TRBV11-2, with 8 positions matching TRBD2. Looked up from germline, CDR1 is SGHAT and CDR2 is FQNNGV. Trimming removed 2 bases from V and 2 bases from J; junction bases left unmatched: 9. The CDR3 loop spans 17 amino acids. CDR3: CASSLMRGVVHTDTQYF. The CDR3 DNA follows: TGTGCCAGCAGCTTAATGCGGGGGGTGGTCCACACAGATACGCAGTATTTT. The whole variable domain, remainder taken from reference TRBV11-2 and TRBJ2-3, is EAGVAQSPRYKIIEKRQSVAFWCNPISGHATLYWYQQILGQGPKLLIQFQNNGVVDDSQLPKDRFSAERLKGVDSTLKIQPAKLEDSAVYLCASSLMRGVVHTDTQYFGPGTRLTVL.

The chain carries TRBV12-3 or TRBV12-4 and TRBJ2-1; the match to TRBD2 covers 9 bases. The J segment lost 7 bases and the V segment lost 1 base, leaving 14 bases of the junction unmatched. This CDR3 contains 18 residues. CDR3 region: CASSLGPVASGTGNEQFF. The CDR3 region has the DNA TGTGCCAGCAGTTTAGGTCCCGTGGCTAGCGGGACGGGAAATGAGCAGTTCTTC.

Only a few counts were recorded for this clonotype. The chain links TRBV18 to TRBJ1-1; D uncertain. This CDR3 is 14 amino acids long. The V end was cut by 3 bases, the J end by 0 bases, with 8 bases between. In germline, CDR1 is KGHSH, CDR2 LQKENI. CDR3 amino acids: CASSPQVMNTEAFF. The CDR3 region has the DNA TGTGCCAGCTCACCGCAGGTGATGAACACTGAAGCTTTCTTT.

V usage is TRBV7-6 and J usage is TRBJ2-1; D possibly matches TRBD1 or TRBD2 (5 bases each). From germline, CDR1 is SGHVS and CDR2 FNYEAQ. The CDR3 runs 17 residues. V dropped 1 base and J dropped 4 bases, with 17 bases sitting between them. Here the CDR3 DNA reads TGTGCCAGCAGCTTAGGGTGGGACGAAGCAGTATACAATGAGCAGTTCTTC. Translating it yields CASSLGWDEAVYNEQFF. Based on the CDR3 plus reference TRBV7-6 and TRBJ2-1, the full variable domain is GAGVSQSPRYKVTKRGQDVALRCDPISGHVSLYWYRQALGQGPEFLTYFNYEAQQDKSGLPNDRFSAERPEGSISTLTIQRTEQRDSAMYRCASSLGWDEAVYNEQFFGPGTRLTVL.

The chain is built from TRBV11-2 and TRBJ2-2; TRBD1 aligns across 8 bases. Germline assignment: CDR1 SGHAT and CDR2 FQNNGV. After removal of 8 bases from V and 4 bases from J, the junction contained 12 bases not matched to a gene. The CDR3 is 16 amino acids. The CDR3 sequence: CASFRAGQGFTGELFF. The DNA of the CDR3 is TGTGCCAGCTTCCGGGCCGGACAGGGATTCACCGGGGAGCTGTTTTTT.